Sequencing of this TCR beta chain was carried out in a study of T cells in Graves' hyperthyroidism and ophthalmopathy. Blood dates from first hyperthyroidism diagnosis, before any ophthalmopathy symptoms. Amplification yielded TCR beta CDR3 regions, with RNA transcripts as the source. The primer set for the first-round RT-PCR of the TCR CDR3 was HTBI. TCRdb reanalysed the multiplex PCR reads using MiXCR and keeps one entry per CDR3 protein. The table lists 380,000 or so distinct CDR3 sequences, roughly 13% of them singletons. This CDR3 has 14 residues. The germline gives CDR1 SEHNR, CDR2 FQNEAQ (reference sequence). About this clonotype itself: This may arise from a read error, as a much more abundant clone is one base away.

The chain combines TRBV7-9 with TRBJ1-1; possible D gene TRBD1, 5 bases. The sequenced material came from blood. This TCR came from a man aged 30-40 years with Graves' hyperthyroidism that later progressed to Graves' ophthalmopathy. This CDR3 reads CASNLALGGTEAFF. CDR3 sequence (DNA): TGTGCCAGCAACTTAGCGTTGGGGGGCACTGAAGCTTTCTTT.